This T cell receptor beta chain came from a study of blood T cell repertoires in COVID-19. At the level of the study: The cDNA or gDNA used as material had been derived from T cells, B-cell-depleted T cells, or PBMCs.

The V end lost 4 bases, the J end lost 7 bases, and 10 bases lay between the germline ends. CDR3 length: 12 residues. Germline CDR1 reads SEHNR; CDR2 reads FQNEAQ (reference sequence). Sequencing used immunoSEQ multiplex PCR; TCRdb keeps in-frame clones, though not all of them. Of 150,000 to 200,000 clones listed, roughly 87% were seen once; the top ten hold 7% to 8%. The receptor comes from a woman between 45 and 60 years old who had recovered from COVID-19. The gene calls are TRBV7-9 and TRBJ2-5; the D gene is possibly TRBD1 (5 bases). Sequences were obtained from PBMCs or T cells enriched from blood (not recorded which). DNA for the CDR3: TGTGCCAGCAGCTCCAGGGTCGCGACCCAGTACTTC. Its translation: CASSSRVATQYF.